This TCR beta chain was captured by sequencing in a study of blood T cell repertoires in COVID-19. Cohort allocation depended upon clinical history that participants reported. The germline V and J ends were trimmed by 5 bases and 3 bases, with 33 bases remaining between them. Germline V gives CDR1 SGHRS, CDR2 YFSETQ. This CDR3 has 20 residues. Libraries were prepared by immunoSEQ multiplex PCR; TCRdb keeps only in-frame clonotypes and omits some of them. The table lists 200,000 to 300,000 clones, about nine tenths of them singletons. The chain is built from TRBV5-1 and TRBJ2-7, with D maybe TRBD2 (9 bases). The receptor's source is a woman aged 18-29 years who had recovered from COVID-19. Sequencing was done on a sample of PBMCs or T cells enriched from blood (not recorded which). The CDR3 here is CASRLKLGQALSGGRYEQYF. The CDR3, as DNA: TGCGCCAGCAGGCTAAAACTGGGACAGGCGCTTAGCGGGGGACGCTACGAGCAGTACTTC.